This T cell receptor beta chain was sequenced in a study of CD8 T cells in Susac syndrome. The CDR3 sequence is 16 residues long. Germline CDR1 SGHAT, CDR2 FQNNGV. The J segment lost 6 bases and the V segment lost 3 bases, leaving 8 bases of the junction unmatched. Roughly 0.45 to 1 ug RNA was reverse transcribed with random hexamers. TCR beta CDR3 was amplified by immunoSEQ covering 54 Vbeta and 13 Jbeta. TCRdb re-analysed the immunoSEQ multiplex PCR reads in MiXCR, keeping a single row per CDR3 protein. There are about 120,000 distinct CDR3 sequences in the sample; over 90% occur only once, and about 0.27% lies in the top ten.

The TCR originated in a human donor with Susac syndrome. The sample taken for sequencing was CD8+ T cells from PBMCs. V and J are TRBV11-2 and TRBJ2-3; 11 bases line up with TRBD2. CDR3 DNA sequence: TGTGCCAGCAGCTTCCTACTAGCGGGGGACGCCGATACGCAGTATTTT. The encoded protein is CASSFLLAGDADTQYF. The whole variable domain, filled in from reference TRBV11-2 and TRBJ2-3, reads EAGVAQSPRYKIIEKRQSVAFWCNPISGHATLYWYQQILGQGPKLLIQFQNNGVVDDSQLPKDRFSAERLKGVDSTLKIQPAKLEDSAVYLCASSFLLAGDADTQYFGPGTRLTVL.